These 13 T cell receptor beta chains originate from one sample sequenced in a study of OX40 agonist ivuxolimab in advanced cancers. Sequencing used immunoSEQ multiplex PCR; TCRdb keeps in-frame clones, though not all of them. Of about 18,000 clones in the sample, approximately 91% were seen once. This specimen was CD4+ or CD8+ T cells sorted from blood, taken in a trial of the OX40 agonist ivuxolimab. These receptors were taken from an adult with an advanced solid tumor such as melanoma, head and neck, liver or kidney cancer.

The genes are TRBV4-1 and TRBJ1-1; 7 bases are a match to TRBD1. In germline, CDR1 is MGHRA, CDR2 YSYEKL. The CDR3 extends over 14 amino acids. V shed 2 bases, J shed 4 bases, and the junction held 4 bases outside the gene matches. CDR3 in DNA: TGCGCCAGCAGCCAATCAGGGGGGGGCACTGAAGCTTTCTTT. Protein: CASSQSGGGTEAFF.

DNA of the CDR3: TGCGCCAGCAGCCCCGGGGACAACACAGATACGCAGTATTTT. Translated: CASSPGDNTDTQYF. The chain joins TRBV5-1 to TRBJ2-3; D possibly corresponds to TRBD1 (6 bases). V was clipped by 4 bases and J by 2 bases, with 11 bases between them. From germline, CDR1 is SGHRS and CDR2 YFSETQ. This CDR3 contains 14 residues.

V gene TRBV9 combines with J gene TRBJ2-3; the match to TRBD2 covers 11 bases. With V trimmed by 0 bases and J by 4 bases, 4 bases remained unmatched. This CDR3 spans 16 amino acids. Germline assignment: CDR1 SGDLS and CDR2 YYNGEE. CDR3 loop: CASSVELAGVPDTQYF. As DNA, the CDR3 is TGTGCCAGCAGCGTAGAACTAGCGGGGGTACCAGATACGCAGTATTTT.

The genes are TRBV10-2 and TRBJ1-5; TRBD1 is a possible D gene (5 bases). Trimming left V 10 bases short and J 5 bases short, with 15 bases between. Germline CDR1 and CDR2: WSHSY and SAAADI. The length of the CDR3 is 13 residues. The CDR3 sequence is CATSGQGHQPQHF. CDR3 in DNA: TGCGCCACCTCAGGGCAGGGTCATCAGCCCCAGCATTTT.

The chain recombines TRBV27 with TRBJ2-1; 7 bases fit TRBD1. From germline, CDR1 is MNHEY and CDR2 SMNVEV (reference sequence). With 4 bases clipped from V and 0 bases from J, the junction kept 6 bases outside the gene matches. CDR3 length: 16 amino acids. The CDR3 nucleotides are TGTGCCAGCAGTTCCCTACAGGGGAGCTCCTACAATGAGCAGTTCTTC. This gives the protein CASSSLQGSSYNEQFF.

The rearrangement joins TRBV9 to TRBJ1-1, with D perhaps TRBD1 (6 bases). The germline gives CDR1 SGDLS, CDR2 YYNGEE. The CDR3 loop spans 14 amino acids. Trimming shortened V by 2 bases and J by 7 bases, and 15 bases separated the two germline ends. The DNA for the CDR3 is TGTGCCAGCAGCGTGCGACAGGATGGCCTTGAAGCTTTCTTT. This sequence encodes CASSVRQDGLEAFF.

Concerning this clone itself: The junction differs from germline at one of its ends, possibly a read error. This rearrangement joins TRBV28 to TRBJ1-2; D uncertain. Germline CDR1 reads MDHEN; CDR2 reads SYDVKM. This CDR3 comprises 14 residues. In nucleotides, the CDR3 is TGTGCCAGCAGTTTAGGGCGGGTTGTCTATGGCCACACCTTC. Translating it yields CASSLGRVVYGHTF.

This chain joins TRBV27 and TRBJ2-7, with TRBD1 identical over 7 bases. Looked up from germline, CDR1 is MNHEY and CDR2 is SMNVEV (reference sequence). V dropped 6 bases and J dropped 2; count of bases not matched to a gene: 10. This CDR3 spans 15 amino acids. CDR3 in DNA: TGTGCCAGCAGACCCTACCGGGACAGAGCCTACGAGCAGTACTTC. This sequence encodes CASRPYRDRAYEQYF.

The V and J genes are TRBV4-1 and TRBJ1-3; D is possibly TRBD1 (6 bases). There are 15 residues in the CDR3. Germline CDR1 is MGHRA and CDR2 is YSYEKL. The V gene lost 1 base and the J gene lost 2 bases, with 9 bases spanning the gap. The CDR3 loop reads CASSQGGQTGNTIYF. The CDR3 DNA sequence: TGCGCCAGCAGCCAAGGAGGACAGACTGGAAACACCATATATTTT.

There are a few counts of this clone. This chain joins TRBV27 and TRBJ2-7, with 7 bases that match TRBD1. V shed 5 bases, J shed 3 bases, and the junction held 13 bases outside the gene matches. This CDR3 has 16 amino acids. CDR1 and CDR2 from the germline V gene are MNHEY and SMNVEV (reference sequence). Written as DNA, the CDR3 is TGTGCCAGCAGTACATTCCGGGACAGCACCTACTACGAGCAGTACTTC. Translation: CASSTFRDSTYYEQYF.

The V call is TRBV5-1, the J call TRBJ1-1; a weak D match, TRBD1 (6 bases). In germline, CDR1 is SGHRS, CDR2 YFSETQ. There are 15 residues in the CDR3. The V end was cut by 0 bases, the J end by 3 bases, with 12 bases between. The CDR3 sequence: CASSLGGRLYTEAFF. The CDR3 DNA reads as TGCGCCAGCAGCTTGGGGGGGCGGCTATACACTGAAGCTTTCTTT. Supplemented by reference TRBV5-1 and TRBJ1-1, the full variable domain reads KAGVTQTPRYLIKTRGQQVTLSCSPISGHRSVSWYQQTPGQGLQFLFEYFSETQRNKGNFPGRFSGRQFSNSRSEMNVSTLELGDSALYLCASSLGGRLYTEAFFGQGTRLTVV.

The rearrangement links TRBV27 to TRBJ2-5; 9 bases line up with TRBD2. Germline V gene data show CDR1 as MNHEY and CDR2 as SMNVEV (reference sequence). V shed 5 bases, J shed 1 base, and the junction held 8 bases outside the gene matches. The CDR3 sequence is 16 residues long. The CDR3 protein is CASSRRLAEIQETQYF. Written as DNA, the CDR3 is TGTGCCAGCAGTAGAAGACTAGCGGAAATCCAAGAGACCCAGTACTTC.

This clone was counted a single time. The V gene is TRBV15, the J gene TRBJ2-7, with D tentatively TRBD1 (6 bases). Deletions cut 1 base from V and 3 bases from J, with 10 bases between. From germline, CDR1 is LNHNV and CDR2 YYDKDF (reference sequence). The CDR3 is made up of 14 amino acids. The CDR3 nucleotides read TGTGCCACCAGCAGAGCAGGGGCCCACTACGAGCAGTACTTC. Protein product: CATSRAGAHYEQYF.